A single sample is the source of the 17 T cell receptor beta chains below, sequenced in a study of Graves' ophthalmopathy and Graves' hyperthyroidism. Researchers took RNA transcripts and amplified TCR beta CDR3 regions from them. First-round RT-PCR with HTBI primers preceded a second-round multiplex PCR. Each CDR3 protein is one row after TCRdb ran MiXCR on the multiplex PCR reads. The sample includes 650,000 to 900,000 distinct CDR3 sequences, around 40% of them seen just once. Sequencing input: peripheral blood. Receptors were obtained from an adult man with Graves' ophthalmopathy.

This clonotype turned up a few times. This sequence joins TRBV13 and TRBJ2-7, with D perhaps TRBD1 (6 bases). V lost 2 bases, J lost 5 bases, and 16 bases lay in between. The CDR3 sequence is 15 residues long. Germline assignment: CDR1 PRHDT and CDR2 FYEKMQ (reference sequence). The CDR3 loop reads CASSLRGGLGDEQYF. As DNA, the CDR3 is TGTGCCAGCAGCTTACGTGGGGGCCTCGGGGACGAGCAGTACTTC.

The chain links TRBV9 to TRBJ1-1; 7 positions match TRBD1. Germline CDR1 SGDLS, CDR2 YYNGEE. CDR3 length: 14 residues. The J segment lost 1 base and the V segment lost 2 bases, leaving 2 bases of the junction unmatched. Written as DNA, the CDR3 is TGTGCCAGCAGCGTTGAGGGGGCGAACACTGAAGCTTTCTTT. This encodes CASSVEGANTEAFF.

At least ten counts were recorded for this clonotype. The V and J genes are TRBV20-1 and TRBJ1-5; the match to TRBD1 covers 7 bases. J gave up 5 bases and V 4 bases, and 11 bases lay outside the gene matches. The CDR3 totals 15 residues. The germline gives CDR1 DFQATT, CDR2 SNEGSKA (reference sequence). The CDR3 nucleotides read TGCAGTGCTACCCTGGCTGACAGGGACTATCAGCCCCAGCATTTT. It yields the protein CSATLADRDYQPQHF.

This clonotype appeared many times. CDR3 DNA: TGTGCCAGCAGCTCCCGACAGGTCCCGTACACTGAAGCTTTCTTT. It specifies CASSSRQVPYTEAFF. The rearrangement joins TRBV7-9 to TRBJ1-1; D perhaps matches TRBD1 (6 bases). Germline-derived CDR1 and CDR2 are SEHNR and FQNEAQ (reference sequence). Trimming left V 4 bases short and J 3 bases short, with 15 bases between. The CDR3 length is 15 residues. Looking up the rest from reference TRBV7-9 and TRBJ1-1 gives the full variable domain: DTGVSQNPRHKITKRGQNVTFRCDPISEHNRLYWYRQTLGQGPEFLTYFQNEAQLEKSRLLSDRFSAERPKGSFSTLEIQRTEQGDSAMYLCASSSRQVPYTEAFFGQGTRLTVV.

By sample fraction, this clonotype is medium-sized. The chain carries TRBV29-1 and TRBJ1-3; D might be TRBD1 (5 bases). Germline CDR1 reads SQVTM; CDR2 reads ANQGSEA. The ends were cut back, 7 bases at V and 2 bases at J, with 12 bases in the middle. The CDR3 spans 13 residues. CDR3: CSAAGDPGNTIYF. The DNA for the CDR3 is TGCAGCGCAGCGGGGGACCCTGGAAACACCATATATTTT.

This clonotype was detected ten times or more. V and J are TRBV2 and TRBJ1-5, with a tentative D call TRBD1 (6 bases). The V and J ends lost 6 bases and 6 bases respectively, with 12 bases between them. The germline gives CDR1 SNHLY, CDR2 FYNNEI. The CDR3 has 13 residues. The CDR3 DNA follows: TGTGCCAGCAGGATAGGGGGTAGTCAGCCCCAGCATTTT. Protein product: CASRIGGSQPQHF.

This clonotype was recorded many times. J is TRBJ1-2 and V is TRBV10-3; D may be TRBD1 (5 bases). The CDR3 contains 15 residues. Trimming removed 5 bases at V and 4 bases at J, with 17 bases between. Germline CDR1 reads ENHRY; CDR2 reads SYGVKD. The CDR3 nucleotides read TGTGCCATCAGTCTGCAGACAGCCAGCCTCTATGGCTACACCTTC. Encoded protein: CAISLQTASLYGYTF.

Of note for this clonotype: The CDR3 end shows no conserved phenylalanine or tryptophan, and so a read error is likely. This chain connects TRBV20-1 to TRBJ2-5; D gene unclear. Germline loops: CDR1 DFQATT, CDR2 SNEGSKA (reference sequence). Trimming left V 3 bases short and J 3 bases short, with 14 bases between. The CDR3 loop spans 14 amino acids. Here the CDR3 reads CSASYGGAKETQYV. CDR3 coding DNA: TGCAGTGCTAGTTATGGTGGTGCCAAAGAGACCCAGTACGTC.

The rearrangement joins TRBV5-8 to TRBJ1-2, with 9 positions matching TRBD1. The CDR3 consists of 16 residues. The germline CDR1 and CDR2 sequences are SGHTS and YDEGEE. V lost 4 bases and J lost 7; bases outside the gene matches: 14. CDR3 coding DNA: TGTGCCAGCAGCCCTCCGGGACAGGGTATTTTGGGTGGCTACACCTTC. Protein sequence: CASSPPGQGILGGYTF.

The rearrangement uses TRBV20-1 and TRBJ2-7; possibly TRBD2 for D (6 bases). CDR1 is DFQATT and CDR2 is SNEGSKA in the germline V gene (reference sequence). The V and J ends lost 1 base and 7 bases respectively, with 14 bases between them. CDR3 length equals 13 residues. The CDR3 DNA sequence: TGCAGTGCTAGAGTTTCGGAGGGGAGAGAGCAGTACTTC. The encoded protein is CSARVSEGREQYF.

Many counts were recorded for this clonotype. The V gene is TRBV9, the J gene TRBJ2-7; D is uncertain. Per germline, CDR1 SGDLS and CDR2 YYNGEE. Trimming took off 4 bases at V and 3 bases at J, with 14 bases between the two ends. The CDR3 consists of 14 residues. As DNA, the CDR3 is TGTGCCAGCAGCCGAACCGAGCACAACTACGAGCAGTACTTC. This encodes CASSRTEHNYEQYF.

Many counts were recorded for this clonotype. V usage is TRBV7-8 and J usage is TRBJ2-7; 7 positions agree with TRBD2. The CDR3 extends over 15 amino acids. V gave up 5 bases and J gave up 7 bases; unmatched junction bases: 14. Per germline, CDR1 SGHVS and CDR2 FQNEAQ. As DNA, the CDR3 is TGTGCCAGCAGCCCTTCGACTAGCTCGCCGAGGGAGCAGTACTTC. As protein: CASSPSTSSPREQYF.

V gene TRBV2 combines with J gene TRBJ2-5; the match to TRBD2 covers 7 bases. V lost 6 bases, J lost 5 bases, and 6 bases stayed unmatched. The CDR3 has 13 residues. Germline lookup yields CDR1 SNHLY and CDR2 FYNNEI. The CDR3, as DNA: TGTGCCAGCAGCGGTTACGGGGGGGAGACCCAGTACTTC. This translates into CASSGYGGETQYF.

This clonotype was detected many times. This CDR3 is CASSIRRQPQHF. The CDR3 region has the DNA TGTGCCAGTAGTATTCGGAGGCAGCCCCAGCATTTT. The chain uses TRBV19 and TRBJ1-5, with D uncertain. Germline loops: CDR1 LNHDA, CDR2 SQIVND (reference sequence). CDR3 size: 12 residues. The V end lost 3 bases, the J end lost 7 bases, and 7 bases lay between the germline ends. Variable domain in full (rest from reference TRBV19 and TRBJ1-5): DGGITQSPKYLFRKEGQNVTLSCEQNLNHDAMYWYRQDPGQGLRLIYYSQIVNDFQKGDIAEGYSVSREKKESFPLTVTSAQKNPTAFYLCASSIRRQPQHFGDGTRLSIL.

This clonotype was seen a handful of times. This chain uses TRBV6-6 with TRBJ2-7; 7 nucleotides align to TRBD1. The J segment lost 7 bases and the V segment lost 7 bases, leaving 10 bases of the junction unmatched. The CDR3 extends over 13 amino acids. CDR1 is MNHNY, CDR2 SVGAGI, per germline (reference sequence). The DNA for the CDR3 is TGTGCCAGCACCGAGACAGGGTCCAGGGAGCAGTACTTC. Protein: CASTETGSREQYF.

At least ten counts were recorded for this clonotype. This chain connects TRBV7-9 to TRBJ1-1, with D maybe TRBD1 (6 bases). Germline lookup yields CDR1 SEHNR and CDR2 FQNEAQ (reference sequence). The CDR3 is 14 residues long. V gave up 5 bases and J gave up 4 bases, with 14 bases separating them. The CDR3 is CASSPSTGLTEAFF. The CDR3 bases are TGTGCCAGCAGCCCGTCGACAGGTCTCACTGAAGCTTTCTTT.

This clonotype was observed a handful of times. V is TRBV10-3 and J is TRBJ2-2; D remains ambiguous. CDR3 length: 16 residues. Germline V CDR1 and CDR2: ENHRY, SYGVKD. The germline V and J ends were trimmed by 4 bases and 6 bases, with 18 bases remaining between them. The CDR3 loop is CAISGNWLDTSGELFF. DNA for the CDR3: TGTGCCATCAGTGGGAATTGGCTAGATACCTCCGGGGAGCTGTTTTTT.